The present T cell receptor (beta chain) was sequenced within a study of T cell repertoires in cytomegalovirus infection. Whole-study context: Matching HLA type, along with CMV infection, was indicated by public TCR beta signatures.

V lost 5 bases, J lost 2 bases, and 9 bases stayed unmatched. There are 16 residues in the CDR3. The germline gives CDR1 SGHTA, CDR2 FQGNSA. TCRdb re-called the reads with MiXCR, one entry per CDR3 protein. This sample has about 360,000 distinct CDR3 sequences, with 15% to 20% found just once. This clonotype was counted many times. This clonotype was sampled from a human donor in good health (CMV status not recorded). Some clones in this sample may be carry-over from other donors' samples. The sample consisted of PBMCs. This chain joins TRBV7-2 and TRBJ2-3; 8 positions agree with TRBD1. For the CDR3, the DNA is TGTGCCAGCAGCCATGACAGGGGCACAACCACAGATACGCAGTATTTT. Translated, it gives CASSHDRGTTTDTQYF.